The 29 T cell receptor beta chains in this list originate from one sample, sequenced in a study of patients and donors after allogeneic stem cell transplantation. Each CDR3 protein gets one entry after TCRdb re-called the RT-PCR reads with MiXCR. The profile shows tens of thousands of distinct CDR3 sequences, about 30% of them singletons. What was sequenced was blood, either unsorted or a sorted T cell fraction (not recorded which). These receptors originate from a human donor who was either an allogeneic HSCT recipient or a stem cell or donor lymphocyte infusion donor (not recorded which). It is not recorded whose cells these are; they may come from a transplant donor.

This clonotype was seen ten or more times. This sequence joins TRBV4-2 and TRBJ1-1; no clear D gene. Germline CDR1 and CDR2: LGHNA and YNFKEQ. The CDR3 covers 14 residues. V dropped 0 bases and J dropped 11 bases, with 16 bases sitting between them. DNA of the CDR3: TGTGCCAGCAGCCAAGATAGGTTGGGAAGACATGCTTTCTTT. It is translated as CASSQDRLGRHAFF.

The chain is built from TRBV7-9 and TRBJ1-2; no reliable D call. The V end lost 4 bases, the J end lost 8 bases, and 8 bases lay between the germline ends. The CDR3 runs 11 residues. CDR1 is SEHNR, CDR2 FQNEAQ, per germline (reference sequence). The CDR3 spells CASSSAYGYTF. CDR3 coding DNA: TGTGCCAGCAGCTCCGCGTACGGCTACACCTTC.

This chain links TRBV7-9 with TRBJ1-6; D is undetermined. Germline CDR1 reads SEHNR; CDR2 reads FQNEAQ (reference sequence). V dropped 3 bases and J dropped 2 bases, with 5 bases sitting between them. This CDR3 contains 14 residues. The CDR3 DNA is TGTGCCAGCAGCTTCGGGGCCTATAATTCACCCCTCCACTTT. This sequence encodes CASSFGAYNSPLHF.

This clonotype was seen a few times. Written as DNA, the CDR3 is TGTGCCATCAGTGGCGGGACCCCTTCTGGAAACACCATATATTTT. Protein product: CAISGGTPSGNTIYF. The chain joins TRBV10-3 to TRBJ1-3; perhaps TRBD1 as D (5 bases). Trimming removed 4 bases at V and 1 base at J, with 11 bases between. The CDR3 runs to 15 residues. The germline gives CDR1 ENHRY, CDR2 SYGVKD.

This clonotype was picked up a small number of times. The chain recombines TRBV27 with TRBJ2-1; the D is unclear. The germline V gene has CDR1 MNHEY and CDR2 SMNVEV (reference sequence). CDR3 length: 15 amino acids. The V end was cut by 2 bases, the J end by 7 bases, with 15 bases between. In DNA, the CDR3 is TGTGCCAGCAGTTTAGTGGGCGGTAGGTTGAATGAGCAGTTCTTC. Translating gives CASSLVGGRLNEQFF.

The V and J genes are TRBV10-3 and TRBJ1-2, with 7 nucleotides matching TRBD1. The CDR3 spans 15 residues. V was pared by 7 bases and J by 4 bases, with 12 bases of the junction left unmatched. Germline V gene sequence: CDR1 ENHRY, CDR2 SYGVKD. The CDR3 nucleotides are TGTGCCATCAAAATAGAGAGGGGGCGCGGCTATGGCTACACCTTC. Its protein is CAIKIERGRGYGYTF.

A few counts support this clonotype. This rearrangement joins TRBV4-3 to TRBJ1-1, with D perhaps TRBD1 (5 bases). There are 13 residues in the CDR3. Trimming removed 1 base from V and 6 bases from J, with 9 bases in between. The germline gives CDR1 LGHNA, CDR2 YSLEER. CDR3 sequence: CASSQVRGAEAFF. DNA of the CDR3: TGCGCCAGCAGCCAAGTTAGGGGCGCTGAAGCTTTCTTT.

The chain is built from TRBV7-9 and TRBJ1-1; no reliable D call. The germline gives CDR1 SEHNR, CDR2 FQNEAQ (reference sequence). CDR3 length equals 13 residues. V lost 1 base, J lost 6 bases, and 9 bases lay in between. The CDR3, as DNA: TGTGCCAGCAGCTTAGTTGAGGGTGCTGAAGCTTTCTTT. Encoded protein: CASSLVEGAEAFF.

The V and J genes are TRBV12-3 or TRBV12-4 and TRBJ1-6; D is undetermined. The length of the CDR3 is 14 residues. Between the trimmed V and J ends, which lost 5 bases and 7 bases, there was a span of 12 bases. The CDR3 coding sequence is TGTGCCAGCAGTCGGGGTGGGAAGAATTCACCCCTCCACTTT. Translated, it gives CASSRGGKNSPLHF.

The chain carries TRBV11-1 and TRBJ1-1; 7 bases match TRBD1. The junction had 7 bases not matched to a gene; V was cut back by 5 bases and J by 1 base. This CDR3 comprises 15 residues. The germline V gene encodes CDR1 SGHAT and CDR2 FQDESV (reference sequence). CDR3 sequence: CASSVRTGANTEAFF. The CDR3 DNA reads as TGTGCCAGCAGCGTACGGACAGGAGCGAACACTGAAGCTTTCTTT. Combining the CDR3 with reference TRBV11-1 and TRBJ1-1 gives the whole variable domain EAEVAQSPRYKITEKSQAVAFWCDPISGHATLYWYRQILGQGPELLVQFQDESVVDDSQLPKDRFSAERLKGVDSTLKIQPAELGDSAMYLCASSVRTGANTEAFFGQGTRLTVV.

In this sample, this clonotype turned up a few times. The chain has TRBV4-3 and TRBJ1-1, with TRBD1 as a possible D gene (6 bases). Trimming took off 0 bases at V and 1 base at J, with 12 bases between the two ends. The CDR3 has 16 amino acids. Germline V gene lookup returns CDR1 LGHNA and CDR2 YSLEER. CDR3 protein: CASSQDRRTENTEAFF. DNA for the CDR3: TGCGCCAGCAGCCAAGATCGACGGACAGAGAACACTGAAGCTTTCTTT.

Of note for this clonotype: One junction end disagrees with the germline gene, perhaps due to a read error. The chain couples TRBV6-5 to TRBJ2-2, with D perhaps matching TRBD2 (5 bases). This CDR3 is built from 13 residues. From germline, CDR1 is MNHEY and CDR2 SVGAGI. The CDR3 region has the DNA TGTGCCAGCAGTTGGGCGGAGCCCGGGGAGCTGCTTTTT. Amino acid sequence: CASSWAEPGELLF.

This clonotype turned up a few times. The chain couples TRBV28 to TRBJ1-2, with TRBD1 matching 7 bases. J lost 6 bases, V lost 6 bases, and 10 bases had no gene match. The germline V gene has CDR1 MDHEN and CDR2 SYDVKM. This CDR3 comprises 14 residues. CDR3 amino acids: CASRLTGVVDGYTF. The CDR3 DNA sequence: TGTGCCAGCAGACTTACAGGGGTGGTGGATGGCTACACCTTC.

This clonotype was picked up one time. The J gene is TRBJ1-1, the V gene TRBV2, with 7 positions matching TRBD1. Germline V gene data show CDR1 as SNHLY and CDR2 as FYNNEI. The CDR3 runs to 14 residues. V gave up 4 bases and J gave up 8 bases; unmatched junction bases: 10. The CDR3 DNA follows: TGTGCCAGCAGTGCTCAGACCGGACAGGCGGAAGCTTTCTTT. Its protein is CASSAQTGQAEAFF.

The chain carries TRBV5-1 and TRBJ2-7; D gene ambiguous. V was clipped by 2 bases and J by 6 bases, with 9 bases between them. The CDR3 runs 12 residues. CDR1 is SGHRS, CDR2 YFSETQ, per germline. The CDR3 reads CASSLLGPEQYF. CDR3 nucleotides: TGCGCCAGCAGCTTATTAGGACCCGAGCAGTACTTC. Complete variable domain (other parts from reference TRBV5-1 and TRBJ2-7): KAGVTQTPRYLIKTRGQQVTLSCSPISGHRSVSWYQQTPGQGLQFLFEYFSETQRNKGNFPGRFSGRQFSNSRSEMNVSTLELGDSALYLCASSLLGPEQYFGPGTRLTVT.

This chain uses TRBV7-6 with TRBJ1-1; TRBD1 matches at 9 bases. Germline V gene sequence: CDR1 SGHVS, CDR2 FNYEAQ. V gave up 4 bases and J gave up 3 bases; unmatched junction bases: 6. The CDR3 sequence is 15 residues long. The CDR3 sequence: CASSSPGQGYTEAFF. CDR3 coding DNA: TGTGCCAGCAGCTCTCCAGGACAGGGGTACACTGAAGCTTTCTTT. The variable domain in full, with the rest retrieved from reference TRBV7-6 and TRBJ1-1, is GAGVSQSPRYKVTKRGQDVALRCDPISGHVSLYWYRQALGQGPEFLTYFNYEAQQDKSGLPNDRFSAERPEGSISTLTIQRTEQRDSAMYRCASSSPGQGYTEAFFGQGTRLTVV.

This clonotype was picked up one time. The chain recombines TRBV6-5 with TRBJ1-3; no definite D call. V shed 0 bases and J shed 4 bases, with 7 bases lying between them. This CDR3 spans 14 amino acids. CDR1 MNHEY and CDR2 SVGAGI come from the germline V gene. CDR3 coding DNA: TGTGCCAGCAGTTACTCAATGCAGGGAAACACCATATATTTT. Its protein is CASSYSMQGNTIYF.

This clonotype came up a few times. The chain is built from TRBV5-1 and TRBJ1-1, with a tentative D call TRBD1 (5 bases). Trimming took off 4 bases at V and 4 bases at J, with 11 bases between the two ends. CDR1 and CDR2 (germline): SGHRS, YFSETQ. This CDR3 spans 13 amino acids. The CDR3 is CASSRIGGTEAFF. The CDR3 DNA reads TGCGCCAGCAGCCGGATCGGGGGCACTGAAGCTTTCTTT.

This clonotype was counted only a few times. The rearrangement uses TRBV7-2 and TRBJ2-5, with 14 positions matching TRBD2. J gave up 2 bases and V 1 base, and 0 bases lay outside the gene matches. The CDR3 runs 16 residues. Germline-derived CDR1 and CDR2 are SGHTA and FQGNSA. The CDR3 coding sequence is TGTGCCAGCAGCTTAGGACTAGCGGGGGGGCAAGAGACCCAGTACTTC. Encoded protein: CASSLGLAGGQETQYF. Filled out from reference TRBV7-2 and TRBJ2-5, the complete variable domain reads GAGVSQSPSNKVTEKGKDVELRCDPISGHTALYWYRQSLGQGLEFLIYFQGNSAPDKSGLPSDRFSAERTGGSVSTLTIQRTQQEDSAVYLCASSLGLAGGQETQYFGPGTRLLVL.

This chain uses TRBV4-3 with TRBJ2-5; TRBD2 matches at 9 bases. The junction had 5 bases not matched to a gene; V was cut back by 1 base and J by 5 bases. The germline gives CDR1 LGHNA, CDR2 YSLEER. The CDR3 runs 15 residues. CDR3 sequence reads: CASSQGLAGWETQYF. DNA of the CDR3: TGCGCCAGCAGCCAAGGGCTAGCGGGGTGGGAGACCCAGTACTTC.

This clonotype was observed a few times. The CDR3 bases are TGCAGTGCTAGAGCCCTGGGGCACGAAGCTTTCTTT. Its protein product is CSARALGHEAFF. The rearrangement joins TRBV20-1 to TRBJ1-1; TRBD1 is a possible D gene (5 bases). The CDR3 spans 12 residues. The V gene's germline CDR1 is DFQATT and CDR2 SNEGSKA (reference sequence). The V and J ends lost 1 base and 8 bases respectively, with 11 bases between them.

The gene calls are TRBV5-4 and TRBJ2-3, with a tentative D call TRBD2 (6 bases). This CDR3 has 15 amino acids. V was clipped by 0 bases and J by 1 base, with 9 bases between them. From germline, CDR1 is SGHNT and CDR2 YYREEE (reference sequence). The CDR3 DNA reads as TGTGCCAGCAGCTTGGGCGGGACCGGCACAGATACGCAGTATTTT. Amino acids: CASSLGGTGTDTQYF.

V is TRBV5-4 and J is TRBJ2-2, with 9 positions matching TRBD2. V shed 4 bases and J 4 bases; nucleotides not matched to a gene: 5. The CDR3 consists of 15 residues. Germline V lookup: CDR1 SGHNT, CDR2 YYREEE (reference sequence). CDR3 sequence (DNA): TGTGCCAGCAGCCCCATACTAGCGGGCACCGGGGAGCTGTTTTTT. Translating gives CASSPILAGTGELFF.

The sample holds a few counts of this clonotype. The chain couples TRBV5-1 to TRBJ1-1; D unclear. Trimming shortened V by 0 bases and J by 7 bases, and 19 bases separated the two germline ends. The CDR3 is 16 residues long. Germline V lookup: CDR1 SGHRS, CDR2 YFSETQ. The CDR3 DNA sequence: TGCGCCAGCAGCTTGGCATTATGGGCGCCGGACTATGAAGCTTTCTTT. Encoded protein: CASSLALWAPDYEAFF.

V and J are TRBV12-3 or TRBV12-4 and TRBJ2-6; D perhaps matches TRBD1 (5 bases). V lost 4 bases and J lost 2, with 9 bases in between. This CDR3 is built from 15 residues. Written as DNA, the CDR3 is TGTGCCAGCAGTTCCCAGGGTACTGGGGCCAACGTCCTGACTTTC. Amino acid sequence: CASSSQGTGANVLTF.

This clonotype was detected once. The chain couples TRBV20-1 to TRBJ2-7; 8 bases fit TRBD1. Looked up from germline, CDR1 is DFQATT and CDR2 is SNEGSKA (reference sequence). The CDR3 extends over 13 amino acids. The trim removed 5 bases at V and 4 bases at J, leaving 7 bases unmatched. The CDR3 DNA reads TGCAGTGCTGCTAGCAGGGGGCGGTACGAGCAGTACGTC. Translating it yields CSAASRGRYEQYV.

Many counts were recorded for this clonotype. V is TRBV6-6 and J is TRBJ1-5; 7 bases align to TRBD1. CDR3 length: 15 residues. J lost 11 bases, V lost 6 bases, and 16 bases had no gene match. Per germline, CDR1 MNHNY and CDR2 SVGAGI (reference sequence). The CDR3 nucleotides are TGTGCCAGCAGCCTCCCCGGGACAGATTTCCTGGCCCAGCATTTT. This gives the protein CASSLPGTDFLAQHF.

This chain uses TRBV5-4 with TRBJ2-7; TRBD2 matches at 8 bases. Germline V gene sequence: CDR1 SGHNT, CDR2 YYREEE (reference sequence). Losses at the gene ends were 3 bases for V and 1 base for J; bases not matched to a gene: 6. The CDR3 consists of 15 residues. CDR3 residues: CASSYTSGLSYEQYF. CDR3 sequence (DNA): TGTGCCAGCAGCTACACTAGCGGCCTATCCTACGAGCAGTACTTC.

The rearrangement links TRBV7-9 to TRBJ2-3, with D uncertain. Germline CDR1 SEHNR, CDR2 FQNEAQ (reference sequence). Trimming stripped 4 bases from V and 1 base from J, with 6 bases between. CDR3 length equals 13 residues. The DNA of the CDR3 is TGTGCCAGCAGCTCGGACCGCACAGATACGCAGTATTTT. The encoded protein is CASSSDRTDTQYF.